The sequence of this TCR beta chain was determined in a study of T cells in localized non-small cell lung cancer (dated by TCRdb to about 2020). Turning to the overall study: The study examined T cell repertoires in 236 patients with early-stage NSCLC and compared tumors with uninvolved tumor-adjacent lungs. The cohort was made up of 236 treatment-naive NSCLC patients whose localized lung tumors had been resected. The mean age of the NSCLC patients was about 70 years, with 120 to 150 men and around 100 women.

The study at large found these results: Higher blood T cell density associated with longer overall survival, while higher adjacent-lung clonality associated with shorter survival. Because the study design was exploratory, TCR variables were selected using unadjusted p-values without false-discovery rate correction. Because multi-region tumor sequencing was not done, intratumor heterogeneity could not be ruled out. The highest T cell clonality was observed in uninvolved tumor-adjacent lung, where clonality exceeded that of tumor, suggesting that antigenic responses were more focused in uninvolved tumor-adjacent lung. A median of roughly 50 of the top 100 tumor clones turned up in the paired uninvolved adjacent lung, and 25 to 35 of those clones also ranked among the top 100 of that same adjacent lung.

TCR beta CDR3 regions were sequenced from DNA using the immunoSEQ Assay. From the authors' description of their analysis: T cell density was computed as TCR beta template counts normalized to usable DNA estimated by amplifying housekeeping genes. Using the preseqR package, richness was estimated by extrapolating to 120,000 templates for tissue samples and 400,000 templates for PBMC samples. Clonality was taken to be one minus Pielou's evenness. Tissue-enriched TCRs were identified through differential abundance testing performed on productive amino-acid clonotypes, with a minimum total count of 5 and an alpha of 0.1. The Jaccard Index and the Morisita Overlap Index were used to measure how much the repertoires overlapped between compartments. GLIPH grouped TCR beta CDR3s together with public tetramer-defined viral CDR3s, and a viral motif had to include at least three viral sequences and show V-gene enrichment. TCRdb mirrors the immuneACCESS table, restricted to in-frame sequences. Some clones are absent from its copies; in checked studies, under half trace to an unresolved V gene, and the reason for the others is unknown. The V and J calls and clone size were taken over from that table, and D and trimming were inferred from the DNA. A total of about 33,000 clones appear in this sample, roughly 90% of them only once. Around 3.9% of the sample is in the top ten clones.

With respect to this clone: Its antigen has not been determined. No per-base quality is available; no much larger clone lies one base away.

At diagnosis, tumor, uninvolved tumor-adjacent lung and peripheral blood were collected and then preserved as a mix of FFPE and fresh-frozen material. For TCR repertoire profiling, blood samples were analyzed in the form of peripheral blood mononuclear cells. The material was peripheral blood, obtained before any cancer treatment. The origin of this receptor is a man between 35 and 75 years old with stage I lung adenocarcinoma.

The DNA sequence is as follows: TGCGCCAGCAGCCACATGGACAGGTCCTATAATTCACCCCTCCACTTT. Its translation is CASSHMDRSYNSPLHF. Recombination joined TRBV4-1 with TRBJ1-6; the junction holds 7 bases that match TRBD1. Inclusive of the bounding cysteine and phenylalanine, the CDR3 is 16 residues long. The CDR3 DNA has 48 bases and is translated from base 1. Here V drops 3 bases and J drops 1 base, and the junction holds 3 bases not matched to any gene. The germline V gene sets CDR1 to MGHRA and CDR2 to YSYEKL.